This section outlines one T cell receptor beta chain sequence together with its context. The CDR3 length is 12 residues. Per germline, CDR1 SGDLS and CDR2 YYNGEE. V was shortened by 8 bases and J by 4 bases, with 12 bases between the two germline ends. The sample originates from a study of blood T cell repertoires in COVID-19. Study-wide background: The study drew acute and convalescent COVID-19 samples from the United States, Italy and Spain. PBMCs, B-cell-depleted T cells, or T cells were the source of the cDNA or gDNA that made up the material.

Original processing methods: Cell counts per sample came from amplifying reference gene primers. Here immunoSEQ multiplex PCR was the method, and the copy in TCRdb shows in-frame clones only, minus some. That table supplies the V and J calls and clone size; D and trimming were determined from the DNA. The sample has tens of thousands of clones; 60% to 80% are singletons. This sequence originates from a woman between 65 and 79 years old with acute or convalescent COVID-19. Sequencing was performed on peripheral blood. J is TRBJ1-2 and V is TRBV9, with D unclear. The CDR3 loop reads CASERLSYGYTF. CDR3 nucleotide sequence: TGTGCCAGTGAGAGGTTGAGCTATGGCTACACCTTC.